This TCR beta chain stems from a study of graft-versus-host responses after intestinal transplantation. Assay used: immunoSEQ multiplex PCR; TCRdb lists only in-frame clones, some missing. The repertoire holds about 130,000 clones, around 90% seen once, with about 0.19% in the top ten. On this clone itself: Its antigen is currently unknown.

Study-level findings and limits: Among circulating GvH clones, peak levels were associated with early post-transplant declines in HvG clones.

CDR3 length equals 13 residues. In germline, CDR1 is MDHEN, CDR2 SYDVKM. Trimming removed 5 bases at V and 7 bases at J, with 11 bases between. This specimen was unstimulated CD4+ T cells sorted from spleen or lymph node cells, taken before intestinal transplant. The sequence derives from a human donor who received an intestinal transplant. V and J are TRBV28 and TRBJ2-2, with D maybe TRBD1 (5 bases). Here the CDR3 reads CASSPDRGGELFF. CDR3 DNA: TGTGCCAGCAGTCCTGATAGGGGCGGGGAGCTGTTTTTT.